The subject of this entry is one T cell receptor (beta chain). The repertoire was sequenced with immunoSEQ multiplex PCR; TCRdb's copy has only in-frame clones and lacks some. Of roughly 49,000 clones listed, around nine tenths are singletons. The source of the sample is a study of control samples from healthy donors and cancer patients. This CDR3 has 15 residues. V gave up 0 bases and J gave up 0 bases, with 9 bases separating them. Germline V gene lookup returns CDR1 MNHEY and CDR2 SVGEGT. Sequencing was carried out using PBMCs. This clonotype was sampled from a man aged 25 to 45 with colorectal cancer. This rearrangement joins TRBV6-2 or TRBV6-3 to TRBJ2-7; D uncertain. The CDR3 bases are TGTGCCAGCAGTTACTCGCAGGTCCTCTCCTACGAGCAGTACTTC. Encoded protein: CASSYSQVLSYEQYF.